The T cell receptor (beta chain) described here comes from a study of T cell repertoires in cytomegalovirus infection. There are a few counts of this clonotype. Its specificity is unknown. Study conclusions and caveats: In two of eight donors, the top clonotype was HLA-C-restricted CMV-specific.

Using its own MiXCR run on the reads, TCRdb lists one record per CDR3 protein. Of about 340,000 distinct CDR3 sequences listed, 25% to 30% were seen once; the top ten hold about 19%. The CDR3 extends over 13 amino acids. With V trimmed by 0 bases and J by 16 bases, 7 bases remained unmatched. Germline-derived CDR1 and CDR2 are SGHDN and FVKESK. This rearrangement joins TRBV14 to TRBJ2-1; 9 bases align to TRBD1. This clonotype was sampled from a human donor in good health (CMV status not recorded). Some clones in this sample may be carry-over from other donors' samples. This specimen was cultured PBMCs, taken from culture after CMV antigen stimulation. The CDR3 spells CASSQDLGTGSFF. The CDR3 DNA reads TGTGCCAGCAGCCAAGATCTTGGGACAGGGAGTTTCTTC.